The 8 T cell receptor beta chains presented below share a single source sample, sequenced in a study of shared clonotypes between healthy human individuals. Sequencing was performed with immunoSEQ multiplex PCR; in TCRdb, only in-frame clones are kept and a portion is missing. Counted here are 1.6 million or so clones, approximately 98.5% occurring once; the ten biggest clones make up around 0.38%. The material sequenced was naive CD4+ T cells sorted from blood. Subset reported: CD45RA+ positively selected. The receptors shown here come from a man between 25 and 39 years old in good health.

The J gene is TRBJ2-3, the V gene TRBV29-1, with a weak D call TRBD2 (5 bases). CDR3 length equals 14 residues. V was shortened by 4 bases and J by 1 base, with 12 bases between the two germline ends. Germline values: CDR1 SQVTM, CDR2 ANQGSEA. The CDR3 region has the DNA TGCAGCGTTGGCGGGCTTCGGGGCACAGATACGCAGTATTTT. This codes for CSVGGLRGTDTQYF.

The chain has TRBV29-1 and TRBJ2-1; the D gene is possibly TRBD1 (6 bases). The CDR3 sequence is 12 residues long. V was trimmed by 3 bases and J by 7 bases, leaving 10 bases between them. The germline V gene has CDR1 SQVTM and CDR2 ANQGSEA. For the CDR3, the DNA is TGCAGCGTTGATCCAGGGGAAAATGAGCAGTTCTTC. This translates into CSVDPGENEQFF.

This chain links TRBV14 with TRBJ2-1; 8 nucleotides match TRBD1. V gave up 4 bases and J gave up 3 bases; unmatched junction bases: 14. The CDR3 is 18 residues long. Germline CDR1 SGHDN, CDR2 FVKESK. DNA of the CDR3: TGTGCCAGCAGCCGCTGGATCGTGGGACAGGCGGGCTACAATGAGCAGTTCTTC. This translates into CASSRWIVGQAGYNEQFF. The entire variable domain, with the rest obtained from reference TRBV14 and TRBJ2-1, is as follows: EAGVTQFPSHSVIEKGQTVTLRCDPISGHDNLYWYRRVMGKEIKFLLHFVKESKQDESGMPNNRFLAERTGGTYSTLKVQPAELEDSGVYFCASSRWIVGQAGYNEQFFGPGTRLTVL.

The chain has TRBV27 and TRBJ2-7; D not resolved. There are 14 residues in the CDR3. Between the trimmed V and J ends, which lost 4 bases and 1 base, there was a span of 11 bases. The V gene's germline CDR1 is MNHEY and CDR2 SMNVEV (reference sequence). The CDR3 nucleotides are TGTGCCAGCAGTTACGCAAGGGTGTCCTACGAGCAGTACTTC. Its translation is CASSYARVSYEQYF.

Note on this clone: The sample holds other DNA sequences that translate to the same CDR3. J is TRBJ2-1 and V is TRBV19, with D unresolved. CDR1 LNHDA and CDR2 SQIVND come from the germline V gene (reference sequence). The germline V and J ends were trimmed by 6 bases and 4 bases, with 4 bases remaining between them. This CDR3 is 11 amino acids long. The DNA of the CDR3 is TGTGCCAGTAGCTCTTACAATGAGCAGTTCTTC. This encodes CASSSYNEQFF.

CDR3 nucleotides: TGTGCCAGCAGCTTGGGACAAGCTTCGGAGACCCAGTACTTC. Residues: CASSLGQASETQYF. This sequence joins TRBV5-4 and TRBJ2-5; no reliable D call. This CDR3 has 14 amino acids. The V gene lost 0 bases and the J gene lost 5 bases, with 11 bases spanning the gap. Germline CDR1 and CDR2: SGHNT and YYREEE (reference sequence).

The V gene is TRBV27, the J gene TRBJ2-1; 15 bases fit TRBD2. Per the germline V gene, CDR1 is MNHEY and CDR2 is SMNVEV (reference sequence). The CDR3 contains 17 residues. V lost 1 base to trimming and J lost 6 bases; unmatched junction nucleotides: 4. The CDR3 DNA is TGTGCCAGCAGTTTATGGCGGACTAGCGGGAGGGCCAATGAGCAGTTCTTC. It is translated as CASSLWRTSGRANEQFF.

The V and J genes are TRBV7-8 and TRBJ2-7; D not certain. The germline gives CDR1 SGHVS, CDR2 FQNEAQ. CDR3 length equals 13 residues. V lost 1 base, J lost 2 bases, and 6 bases lay in between. DNA of the CDR3: TGTGCCAGCAGCTTAGAGTCCCCCTACGAGCAGTACTTC. It specifies CASSLESPYEQYF.